This entry is about one T cell receptor beta chain. This sample was included in a study of blood T cell repertoires in COVID-19. Study overall: Nucleic acid was either cDNA or gDNA, and it came from T cells, B-cell-depleted T cells, or PBMCs.

The CDR3 contains 13 residues. The germline V and J ends were trimmed by 7 bases and 16 bases, with 23 bases remaining between them. CDR1 and CDR2 from the germline V gene are MNHEY and SVGAGI. In the authors' methods: Nucleated cell number was recorded as an estimate derived from reference gene primer amplification. Assay used: immunoSEQ multiplex PCR; TCRdb lists only in-frame clones, some missing. Clonal size and the V and J genes are those of that table, whereas D and trimming came from the DNA. This table has about 87,000 clones, around 84% appearing once. The sequenced sample consisted of peripheral blood. This clonotype originated in a man between 35 and 55 years old with acute or convalescent COVID-19. The chain is built from TRBV6-5 and TRBJ1-3; D is perhaps TRBD1 (6 bases). The CDR3 here is CASNKGEGQSTYF. The CDR3, as DNA: TGTGCCAGCAACAAAGGCGAAGGACAGAGTACGTATTTT.